This record looks at one TCR beta chain sequence and its context. Its antigen is currently unknown. This sample was taken from a study of T cell repertoires in cytomegalovirus infection. Study overall: HLA-B-restricted CMV epitopes that are well studied, plus recently identified HLA-C-restricted ones, were used by the study. Both a matching HLA type and CMV infection were indicated by public TCR beta signatures. Study results and limitations: Dominant in the ex vivo response were TCR beta clonotypes restricted by HLA-C and specific for CMV.

Trimming shortened V by 5 bases and J by 8 bases, and 15 bases separated the two germline ends. The CDR3 totals 13 residues. Germline V CDR1 and CDR2: MDHEN, SYDVKM. TCRdb re-called the reads through MiXCR, storing one row per CDR3 protein. The sample records approximately 310,000 distinct CDR3 sequences, just under 25% being singletons. This TCR was sampled from a human donor in good health (CMV status not recorded). Some clones in this sample may be carry-over from other donors' samples. J is TRBJ1-2 and V is TRBV28, with D possibly TRBD1 on 5 matching bases. The sample in question was cultured PBMCs, obtained from culture after CMV antigen stimulation. Written as DNA, the CDR3 is TGTGCCAGCAGTGTCGGGACCACAGGCGGCTACACCTTC. It specifies CASSVGTTGGYTF.